The clone carrying this T cell receptor (beta chain) was detected a few times. The Seattle patients joined while their infection was active and were tracked longitudinally afterward. Germline V lookup: CDR1 KGHSH, CDR2 LQKENI. The germline V and J ends were trimmed by 4 bases and 6 bases, with 15 bases remaining between them. The CDR3 has 15 residues. This entry is derived from a study of blood T cell repertoires in COVID-19. Here immunoSEQ multiplex PCR was the method, and the copy in TCRdb shows in-frame clones only, minus some. The sample includes fewer than 150,000 clones, approximately 85% of them seen just once.

This clonotype originated in a woman aged 60 to 75 with COVID-19, enrolled during active disease. Material for sequencing was peripheral blood. The rearrangement links TRBV18 to TRBJ2-2, with a tentative D call TRBD2 (6 bases). The chain's CDR3 is CASSRQEQRAGELFF. CDR3 nucleotides: TGTGCCAGCTCACGGCAGGAACAGCGGGCCGGGGAGCTGTTTTTT.